This note documents a single T cell receptor (beta chain) sequence. What it recognizes is unknown. Chemo-refractory metastatic non-small-cell lung cancer patients were treated with focal radiation plus CTLA-4 blockade with ipilimumab. The entry originates in a study of radiotherapy plus CTLA-4 blockade in lung cancer. The wider study: Patients showed objective responses in 15% to 20% of cases and disease control in 30% to 40%. General observations from the study: Subsequent to radiotherapy plus ipilimumab, tumor-derived TCR clones underwent expansion in blood.

Germline V gene sequence: CDR1 SGHTA, CDR2 FQGTGA. The CDR3 runs 16 residues. V lost 3 bases to trimming and J lost 5 bases, with 19 bases between them. Sequenced by immunoSEQ multiplex PCR; TCRdb stores in-frame clones only, minus some. In the table there are 35,000 or so clones, more than 80% of which are singletons. The chain has TRBV7-3 and TRBJ2-5; perhaps TRBD2 as D (6 bases). The TCR originated in a human donor with non-small cell lung cancer who had stable disease on radiotherapy plus ipilimumab. The input for sequencing was peripheral blood, taken from a patient treated with radiotherapy plus ipilimumab. The CDR3 region has the DNA TGTGCCAGCAGCTTGGGGATACTACCACGGGGGGAGACCCAGTACTTC. Protein: CASSLGILPRGETQYF. Variable domain in full (rest from reference TRBV7-3 and TRBJ2-5): GAGVSQTPSNKVTEKGKYVELRCDPISGHTALYWYRQSLGQGPEFLIYFQGTGAADDSGLPNDRFFAVRPEGSVSTLKIQRTERGDSAVYLCASSLGILPRGETQYFGPGTRLLVL.